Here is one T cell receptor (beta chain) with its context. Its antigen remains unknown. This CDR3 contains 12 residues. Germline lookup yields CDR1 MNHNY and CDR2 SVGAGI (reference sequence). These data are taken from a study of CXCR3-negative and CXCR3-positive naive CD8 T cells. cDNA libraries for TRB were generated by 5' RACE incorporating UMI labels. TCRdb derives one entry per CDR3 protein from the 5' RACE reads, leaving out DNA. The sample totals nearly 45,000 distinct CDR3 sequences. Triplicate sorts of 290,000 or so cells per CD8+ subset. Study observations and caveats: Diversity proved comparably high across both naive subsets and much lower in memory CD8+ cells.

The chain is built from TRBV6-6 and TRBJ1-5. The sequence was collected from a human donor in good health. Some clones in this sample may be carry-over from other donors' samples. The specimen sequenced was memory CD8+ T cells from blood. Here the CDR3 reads CASSYPRGTQHF.